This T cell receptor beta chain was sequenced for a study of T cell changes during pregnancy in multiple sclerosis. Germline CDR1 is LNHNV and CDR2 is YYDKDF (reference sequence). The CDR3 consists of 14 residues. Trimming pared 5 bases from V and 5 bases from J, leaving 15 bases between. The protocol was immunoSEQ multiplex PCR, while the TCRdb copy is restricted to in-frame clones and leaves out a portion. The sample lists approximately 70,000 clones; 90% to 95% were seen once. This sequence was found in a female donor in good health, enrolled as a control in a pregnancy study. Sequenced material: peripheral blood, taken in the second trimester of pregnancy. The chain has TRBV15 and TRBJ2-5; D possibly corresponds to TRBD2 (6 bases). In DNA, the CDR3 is TGTGCCACCAGCTCAACCGGGAGTCCGGAGACCCAGTACTTC. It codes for CATSSTGSPETQYF. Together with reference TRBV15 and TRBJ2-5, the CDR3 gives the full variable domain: DAMVIQNPRYQVTQFGKPVTLSCSQTLNHNVMYWYQQKSSQAPKLLFHYYDKDFNNEADTPDNFQSRRPNTSFCFLDIRSPGLGDTAMYLCATSSTGSPETQYFGPGTRLLVL.